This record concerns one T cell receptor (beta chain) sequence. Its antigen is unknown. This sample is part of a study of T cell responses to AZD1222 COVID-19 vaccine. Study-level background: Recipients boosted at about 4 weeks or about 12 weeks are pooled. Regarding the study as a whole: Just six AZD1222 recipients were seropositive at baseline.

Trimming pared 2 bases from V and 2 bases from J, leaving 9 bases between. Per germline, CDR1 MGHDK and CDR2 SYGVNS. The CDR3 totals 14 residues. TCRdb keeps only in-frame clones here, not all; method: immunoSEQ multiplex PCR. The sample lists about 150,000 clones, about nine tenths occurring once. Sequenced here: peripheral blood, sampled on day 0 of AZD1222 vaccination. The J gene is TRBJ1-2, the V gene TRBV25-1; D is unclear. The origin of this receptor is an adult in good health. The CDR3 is CASSETIGNYGYTF. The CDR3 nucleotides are TGTGCCAGCAGTGAAACGATAGGCAACTATGGCTACACCTTC.